This note documents a single T cell receptor (beta chain) sequence. Trimming removed 3 bases at V and 5 bases at J, with 8 bases between. Germline CDR1 KGHSH, CDR2 LQKENI. This CDR3 comprises 13 residues. The library targeted TCRbeta and was prepared with unique molecular identifiers. TCRdb used MiXCR to reprocess the PCR reads, holding one entry per CDR3 protein. The sample includes about 440,000 distinct CDR3 sequences, around two fifths of them seen just once. This entry is derived from a study of T-cell reconstitution after alpha-beta-depleted transplantation in children. The input for sequencing was PBMCs, taken before TCRalphabeta/CD19-depleted stem cell transplant. The origin of this receptor is a girl aged 2-10 years with aplastic anemia, due to receive a stem cell transplant. V is TRBV18 and J is TRBJ1-3, with D hard to call. For the CDR3, the DNA is TGTGCCAGCTCACCTCCCGCCCGAAACACCATATATTTT. Protein product: CASSPPARNTIYF. Using reference TRBV18 and TRBJ1-3 for the parts outside the CDR3, the full variable domain is NAGVMQNPRHLVRRRGQEARLRCSPMKGHSHVYWYRQLPEEGLKFMVYLQKENIIDESGMPKERFSAEFPKEGPSILRIQQVVRGDSAAYFCASSPPARNTIYFGEGSWLTVV.